The clone carrying this T cell receptor beta chain was seen a handful of times. Its antigen is still unknown. This CDR3 spans 13 amino acids. Germline CDR1 reads SNHLY; CDR2 reads FYNNEI. The V and J ends lost 9 bases and 5 bases respectively, with 16 bases between them. The data were taken from a study of blood T cells in healthy people across ages. In the study overall: Per every two T cells, about one barcoded beta molecule was captured by template switching.

Study-level results: Possibly, changes in expanded clonotypes were confounded because donor CMV status was unknown. A conclusive naive versus antigen-experienced comparison was prevented by the unsorted PBMCs.

For the second PCR, which ran for roughly 6 to 12 cycles, a sample-barcoded 5' primer and a J-beta primer mix were used. TCRdb redid the calling of the 5' RACE reads with MiXCR, one entry per CDR3 protein. The sample holds hundreds of thousands of distinct CDR3 sequences, 20% to 30% seen once. In addition, the sample was reused for a study of T cells of mothers and their children. That source notes: The second PCR's M1S primer added sample barcodes and 2-4 random nucleotides.

The receptor's source is a boy aged 10-17 years in good health. The chain employs TRBV2 and TRBJ2-5, with D possibly TRBD1 on 6 matching bases. The material sequenced was blood. CDR3 loop: CARQGPTRETQYF. The CDR3 region has the DNA TGTGCCAGACAGGGACCCACTAGGGAGACCCAGTACTTC. Combining the CDR3 with reference TRBV2 and TRBJ2-5 gives the whole variable domain EPEVTQTPSHQVTQMGQEVILRCVPISNHLYFYWYRQILGQKVEFLVSFYNNEISEKSEIFDDQFSVERPDGSNFTLKIRSTKLEDSAMYFCARQGPTRETQYFGPGTRLLVL.